This TCR beta chain was sequenced in a study of T cells in Graves' hyperthyroidism and ophthalmopathy. The study, taken as a whole, reports: Blood also held most thyroid clonotypes expanded beyond 0.001.

Of note for this clonotype: Its antigen is currently unknown.

Germline V gene data show CDR1 as SQVTM and CDR2 as ANQGSEA. Trimming took off 8 bases at V and 1 base at J, with 8 bases between the two ends. This CDR3 has 12 amino acids. The TCR beta CDR3 regions underwent amplification using RNA transcripts as the source. HTBI primers were employed in a first-round RT-PCR of the TCR CDR3. TCRdb analysed the multiplex PCR reads with MiXCR anew, one entry per CDR3 protein. Of 650,000 to 800,000 distinct CDR3 sequences in the sample, roughly 45% were seen once. The chain carries TRBV29-1 and TRBJ2-2; the D gene is possibly TRBD1 (6 bases). The TCR sequence derives from an adult man with Graves' disease, either hyperthyroidism or ophthalmopathy (not recorded which). The source material was peripheral blood or thyroid tissue (not recorded which). CDR3 coding DNA: TGCAGCCCGGGACAGAACACCGGGGAGCTGTTTTTT. Its protein is CSPGQNTGELFF.